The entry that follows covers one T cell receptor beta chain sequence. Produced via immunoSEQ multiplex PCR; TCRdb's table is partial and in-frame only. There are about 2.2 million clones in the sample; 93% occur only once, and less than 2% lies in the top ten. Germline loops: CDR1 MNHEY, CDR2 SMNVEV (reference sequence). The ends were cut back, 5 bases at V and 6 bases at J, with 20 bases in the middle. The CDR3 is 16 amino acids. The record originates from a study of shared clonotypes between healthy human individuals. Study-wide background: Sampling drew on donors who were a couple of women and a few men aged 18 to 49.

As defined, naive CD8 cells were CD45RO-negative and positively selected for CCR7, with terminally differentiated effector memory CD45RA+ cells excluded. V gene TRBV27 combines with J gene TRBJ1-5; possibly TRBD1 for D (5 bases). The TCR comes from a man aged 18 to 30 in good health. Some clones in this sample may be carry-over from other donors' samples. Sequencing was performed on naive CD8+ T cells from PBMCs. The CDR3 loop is CASSPSGGEIGQPQHF. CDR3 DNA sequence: TGTGCCAGCAGTCCCTCGGGGGGTGAGATCGGTCAGCCCCAGCATTTT.